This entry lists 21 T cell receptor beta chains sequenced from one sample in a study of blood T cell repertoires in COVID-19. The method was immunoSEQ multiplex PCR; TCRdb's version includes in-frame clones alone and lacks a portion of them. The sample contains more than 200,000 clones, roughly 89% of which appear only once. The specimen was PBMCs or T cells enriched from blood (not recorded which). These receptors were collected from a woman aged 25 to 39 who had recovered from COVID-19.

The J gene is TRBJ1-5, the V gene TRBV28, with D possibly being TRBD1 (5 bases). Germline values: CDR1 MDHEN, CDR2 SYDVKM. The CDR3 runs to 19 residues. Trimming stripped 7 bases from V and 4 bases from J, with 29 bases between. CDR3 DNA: TGTGCCAGCACCCTGGGACTCTCCCCATTTGGGACCCTAAATCAGCCCCAGCATTTT. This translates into CASTLGLSPFGTLNQPQHF.

The CDR3 DNA reads TGTGCCAGCAGCTTGGGCCGGACAGGGGAGTCACCCCTCCACTTT. The encoded protein is CASSLGRTGESPLHF. This chain joins TRBV7-8 and TRBJ1-6, with 9 nucleotides matching TRBD1. This CDR3 has 15 amino acids. Trimming removed 3 bases from V and 10 bases from J; junction bases left unmatched: 7. Germline CDR1 and CDR2: SGHVS and FQNEAQ.

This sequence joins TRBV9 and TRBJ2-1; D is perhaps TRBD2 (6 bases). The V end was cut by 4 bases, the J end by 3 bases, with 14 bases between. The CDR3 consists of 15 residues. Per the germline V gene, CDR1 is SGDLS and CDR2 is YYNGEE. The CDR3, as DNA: TGTGCCAGCAGCACGGGAGTCCCCTTCTACAATGAGCAGTTCTTC. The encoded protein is CASSTGVPFYNEQFF.

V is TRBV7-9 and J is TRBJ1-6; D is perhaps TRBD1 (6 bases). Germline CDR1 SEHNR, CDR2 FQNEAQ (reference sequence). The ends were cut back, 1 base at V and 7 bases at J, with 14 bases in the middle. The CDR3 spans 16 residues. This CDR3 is CASSLGGGQGNSPLHF. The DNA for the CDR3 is TGTGCCAGCAGCTTAGGGGGGGGGCAGGGGAATTCACCCCTCCACTTT.

CDR3 sequence: CASSLGQNTEAFF. CDR3 sequence (DNA): TGTGCCAGCAGCCTGGGACAGAACACTGAAGCTTTCTTT. The chain has TRBV16 and TRBJ1-1; D might be TRBD1 (6 bases). Trimming cost V 4 bases and J 1 base, with 7 bases left between them. The CDR3 spans 13 residues. CDR1 KGHSY and CDR2 FQNENV come from the germline V gene.

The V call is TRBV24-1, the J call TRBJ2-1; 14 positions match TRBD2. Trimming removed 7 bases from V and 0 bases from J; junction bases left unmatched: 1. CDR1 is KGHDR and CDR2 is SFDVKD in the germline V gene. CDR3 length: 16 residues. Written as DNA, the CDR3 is TGTGCCACCAGGGGACTAGCGGGAGACTCCTACAATGAGCAGTTCTTC. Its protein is CATRGLAGDSYNEQFF.

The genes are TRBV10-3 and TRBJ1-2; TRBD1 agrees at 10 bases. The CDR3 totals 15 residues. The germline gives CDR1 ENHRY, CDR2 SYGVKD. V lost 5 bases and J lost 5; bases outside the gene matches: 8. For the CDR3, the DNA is TGTGCCATCAGTCGAGAGGGGACAGGGGCTTATGGCTACACCTTC. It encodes CAISREGTGAYGYTF.

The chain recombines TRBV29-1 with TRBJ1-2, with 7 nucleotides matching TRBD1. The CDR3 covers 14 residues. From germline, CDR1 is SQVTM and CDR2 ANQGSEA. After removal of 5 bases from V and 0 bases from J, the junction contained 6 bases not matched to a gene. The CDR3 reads CSVLTGQSNYGYTF. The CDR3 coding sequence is TGCAGCGTTTTGACGGGACAGTCTAACTATGGCTACACCTTC.

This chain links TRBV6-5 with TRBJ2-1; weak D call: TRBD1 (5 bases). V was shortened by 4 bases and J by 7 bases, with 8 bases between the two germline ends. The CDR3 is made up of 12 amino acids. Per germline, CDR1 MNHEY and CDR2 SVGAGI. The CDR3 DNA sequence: TGTGCCAGCAGTTGGCAGGGAAATGAGCAGTTCTTC. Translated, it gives CASSWQGNEQFF.

As DNA, the CDR3 is TGTGCCAGCAGCCCTATAGGGGCACTCAATGAGCAGTTCTTC. This encodes CASSPIGALNEQFF. V and J are TRBV7-8 and TRBJ2-1, with D possibly being TRBD1 (5 bases). CDR3 length: 14 residues. V was trimmed by 5 bases and J by 6 bases, leaving 14 bases between them. In germline, CDR1 is SGHVS, CDR2 FQNEAQ.

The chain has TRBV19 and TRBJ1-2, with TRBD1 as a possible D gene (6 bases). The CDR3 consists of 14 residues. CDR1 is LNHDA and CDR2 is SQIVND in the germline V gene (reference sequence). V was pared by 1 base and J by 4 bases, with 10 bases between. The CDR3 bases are TGTGCCAGTAGTATAGGCGGGGGCTCCTATGGCTACACCTTC. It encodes CASSIGGGSYGYTF.

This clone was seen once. The CDR3: CASSTNRRANYGYTF. The CDR3 bases are TGCGCCAGCAGTACGAACAGGCGCGCTAACTATGGCTACACCTTC. V usage is TRBV4-3 and J usage is TRBJ1-2, with a tentative D call TRBD1 (5 bases). Germline CDR1 and CDR2: LGHNA and YSLEER. Trimming took 6 bases from V and 0 from J, leaving 14 bases between them. CDR3 length: 15 amino acids.

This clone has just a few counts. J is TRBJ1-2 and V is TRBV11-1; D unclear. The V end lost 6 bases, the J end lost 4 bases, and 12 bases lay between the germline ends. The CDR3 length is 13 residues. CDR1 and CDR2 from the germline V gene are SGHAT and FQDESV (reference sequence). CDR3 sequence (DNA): TGTGCCAGCAGTGCGACAAGAAGCTATGGCTACACCTTC. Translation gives CASSATRSYGYTF.

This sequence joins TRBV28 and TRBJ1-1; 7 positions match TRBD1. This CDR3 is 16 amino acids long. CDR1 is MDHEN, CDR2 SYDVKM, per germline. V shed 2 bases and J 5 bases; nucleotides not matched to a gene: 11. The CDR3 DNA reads TGTGCCAGCAGTTTACCATCTCGGGCCAGGGGGACTGAAGCTTTCTTT. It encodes CASSLPSRARGTEAFF.

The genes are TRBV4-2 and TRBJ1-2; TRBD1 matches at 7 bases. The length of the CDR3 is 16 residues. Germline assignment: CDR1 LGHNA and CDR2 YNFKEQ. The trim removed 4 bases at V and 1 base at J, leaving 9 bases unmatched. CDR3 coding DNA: TGTGCCAGCAGCCCCGAACCGGGACAGTTTAACTATGGCTACACCTTC. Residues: CASSPEPGQFNYGYTF.

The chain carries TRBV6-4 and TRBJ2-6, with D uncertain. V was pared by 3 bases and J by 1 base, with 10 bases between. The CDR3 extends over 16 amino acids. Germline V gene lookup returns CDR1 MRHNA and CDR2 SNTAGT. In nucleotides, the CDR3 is TGTGCCAGCAGTGAGATATCGGGTTCTGGGGCCAACGTCCTGACTTTC. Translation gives CASSEISGSGANVLTF.

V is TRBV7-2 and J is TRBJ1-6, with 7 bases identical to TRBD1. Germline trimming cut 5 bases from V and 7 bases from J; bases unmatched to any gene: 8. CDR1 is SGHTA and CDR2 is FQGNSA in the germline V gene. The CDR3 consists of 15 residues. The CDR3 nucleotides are TGTGCCAGCAGCGTATCAGGGGGAAACAATTCACCCCTCCACTTT. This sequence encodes CASSVSGGNNSPLHF.

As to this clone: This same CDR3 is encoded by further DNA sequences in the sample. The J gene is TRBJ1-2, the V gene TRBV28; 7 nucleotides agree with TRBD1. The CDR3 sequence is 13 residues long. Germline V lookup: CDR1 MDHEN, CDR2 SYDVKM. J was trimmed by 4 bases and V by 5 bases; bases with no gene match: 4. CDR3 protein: CASSPGTVYGYTF. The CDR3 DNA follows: TGTGCCAGCAGTCCCGGGACAGTCTATGGCTACACCTTC.

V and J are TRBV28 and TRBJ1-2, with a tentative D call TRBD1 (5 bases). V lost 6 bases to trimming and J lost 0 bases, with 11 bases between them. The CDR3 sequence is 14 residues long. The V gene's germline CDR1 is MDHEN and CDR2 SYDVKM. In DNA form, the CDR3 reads TGTGCCAGCAGGGGACTTGCATCTAACTATGGCTACACCTTC. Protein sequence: CASRGLASNYGYTF.

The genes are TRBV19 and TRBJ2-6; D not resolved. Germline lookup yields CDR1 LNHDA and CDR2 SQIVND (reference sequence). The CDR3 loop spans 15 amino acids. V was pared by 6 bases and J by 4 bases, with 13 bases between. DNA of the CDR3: TGTGCCAGTAGGGCTTCAGGTCCAGGGGCCAACGTCCTGACTTTC. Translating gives CASRASGPGANVLTF.

CDR3 residues: CASRETGERNEQYF. The CDR3 DNA sequence: TGTGCCAGCAGGGAGACAGGGGAGAGAAACGAGCAGTACTTC. The V gene is TRBV25-1, the J gene TRBJ2-7, with 8 bases that match TRBD1. Losses at the gene ends were 6 bases for V and 5 bases for J; bases not matched to a gene: 9. The CDR3 covers 14 residues. Per the germline V gene, CDR1 is MGHDK and CDR2 is SYGVNS.